The rows below give T cell receptor beta chains drawn from one sample of a study of blood T cells in healthy people across ages. MiXCR was run by TCRdb on the 5' RACE reads, yielding one entry per CDR3 protein. Of 600,000 to 650,000 distinct CDR3 sequences listed, under 70% are singletons. Sequencing was done on a sample of blood. These receptors were obtained from a man between 60 and 70 years old in good health. Each CDR3 is given with its conserved first and last residue. D genes are given only for firm matches. Some rows mark clone size as missing; the rest say once, few, many or name a class of expanded clone.

D gene	clone size	V gene	J gene	CDR3 protein	CDR3 DNA
-	-	TRBV11-2	TRBJ2-5	CASSGTGVGTQYF	TGTGCCAGCAGCGGGACCGGCGTAGGGACCCAGTACTTC
TRBD2	-	TRBV10-3	TRBJ2-7	CAKTATSGVTHEQYF	TGTGCCAAGACGGCGACTAGCGGGGTCACCCACGAGCAGTACTTC
TRBD2	-	TRBV5-1	TRBJ2-7	CASSLEASGGALSYEQYF	TGCGCCAGCAGCTTGGAGGCTAGCGGGGGGGCACTCTCCTACGAGCAGTACTTC
-	-	TRBV6-2/TRBV6-3	TRBJ2-2	CASTRTANTGELFF	TGTGCCAGCACCAGGACAGCGAACACCGGGGAGCTGTTTTTT
TRBD1	-	TRBV10-3	TRBJ2-1	CAFSEKDRGIYNEQFF	TGTGCCTTCAGTGAAAAGGACAGGGGTATCTACAATGAGCAGTTCTTC
-	few	TRBV6-5	TRBJ2-7	CASKKLGEQYF	TGTGCCAGCAAGAAACTAGGCGAGCAGTACTTC
-	-	TRBV7-8	TRBJ2-7	CASSSREAGMYEQYF	TGTGCCAGCAGCTCCCGAGAGGCAGGGATGTACGAGCAGTACTTC
-	-	TRBV7-8	TRBJ2-5	CASTLSGQSGAQYF	TGTGCCAGCACCCTAAGCGGACAAAGTGGGGCCCAGTACTTC
TRBD2	-	TRBV20-1	TRBJ2-5	CSATGLAAYQETQYF	TGCAGTGCTACAGGACTAGCGGCGTACCAAGAGACCCAGTACTTC
TRBD1	once	TRBV3-1	TRBJ2-4	CASSPRTGNTKNIQYF	TGTGCCAGCAGCCCCCGGACAGGGAATACCAAAAACATTCAGTACTTC
-	-	TRBV11-2	TRBJ2-3	CASSLDSKATQYF	TGTGCCAGCAGCTTAGATAGCAAAGCTACGCAGTATTTT
-	many	TRBV24-1	TRBJ2-5	CATSDATGTGKETQYF	TGTGCCACCAGTGATGCCACAGGGACGGGAAAAGAGACCCAGTACTTC
-	-	TRBV7-9	TRBJ1-1	CASSLGNRRPNTEAFF	TGTGCCAGCAGCTTAGGGAACCGACGGCCGAACACTGAAGCTTTCTTT
TRBD1	-	TRBV5-1	TRBJ2-7	CASSLDGTGESYEQYF	TGCGCCAGCAGCCTGGATGGGACAGGGGAGTCCTACGAGCAGTACTTC
TRBD1	few	TRBV4-2	TRBJ2-5	CASSQAPRTGGKQETQYF	TGTGCCAGCAGCCAGGCCCCTCGGACAGGGGGTAAACAAGAGACCCAGTACTTC
TRBD1	-	TRBV29-1	TRBJ2-3	CSVDDRGGDDTQYF	TGCAGCGTCGATGACAGGGGGGGAGACGATACGCAGTATTTT
TRBD1	-	TRBV7-2	TRBJ1-2	CASSFAGTGTGYTF	TGTGCCAGCAGCTTTGCCGGGACAGGCACTGGCTACACCTTC
-	-	TRBV6-5	TRBJ2-3	CASRNRRTTTDTQYF	TGTGCCAGCAGAAACCGGAGGACAACAACAGATACGCAGTATTTT
-	-	TRBV12-3/TRBV12-4	TRBJ1-6	CASTPGGLRNSPLHF	TGTGCCAGCACCCCCGGTGGGCTACGTAATTCACCCCTCCACTTT
-	-	TRBV9	TRBJ2-5	CASGNAGVETQYF	TGTGCCAGCGGGAACGCCGGGGTGGAGACCCAGTACTTC
-	-	TRBV5-1	TRBJ2-7	CASSHGAGQPYEQYF	TGCGCCAGCAGCCATGGGGCGGGGCAACCCTACGAGCAGTACTTC
TRBD1	-	TRBV7-6	TRBJ1-6	CASSLTRQGVGNPPLHF	TGTGCCAGCAGCCTAACCAGACAGGGGGTGGGTAATCCACCCCTCCACTTT
-	few	TRBV7-6	TRBJ1-2	CASSPGVALEGYTF	TGTGCCAGCAGCCCAGGAGTGGCTCTTGAGGGCTACACCTTC
-	-	TRBV7-8	TRBJ2-5	CASSLDPLGAGAYNEQYF	TGTGCCAGCAGCTTAGACCCTTTAGGGGCGGGGGCTTACAATGAGCAGTACTTC
TRBD2	-	TRBV28	TRBJ2-1	CASSIARGNEQFF	TGTGCCAGCAGTATAGCGCGGGGGAATGAGCAGTTCTTC
-	-	TRBV2	TRBJ2-1	CASSEGYGEQFF	TGTGCCAGCAGTGAGGGGTATGGTGAGCAGTTCTTC
-	-	TRBV18	TRBJ1-1	CASSPTVLNTEAFF	TGTGCCAGCTCACCGACAGTCCTGAACACTGAAGCTTTCTTT
TRBD2	-	TRBV4-2	TRBJ2-5	CASSPSAGGLETQYF	TGTGCCAGCAGCCCCAGTGCGGGGGGCCTAGAGACCCAGTACTTC
TRBD1	-	TRBV20-1	TRBJ2-5	CSARRDSSRETQYF	TGCAGTGCTAGACGGGACAGTTCACGGGAGACCCAGTACTTC
TRBD1	-	TRBV28	TRBJ1-1	CASSSGQGDGTEAFF	TGTGCCAGCAGTTCCGGACAGGGGGACGGCACTGAAGCTTTCTTT
TRBD1	-	TRBV9	TRBJ1-2	CASSSGDRSNYGYTF	TGTGCCAGCAGCTCCGGGGACAGGTCTAACTATGGCTACACCTTC
-	-	TRBV20-1	TRBJ2-2	CSTRGGLAANTGELFF	TGCAGTACTAGAGGTGGTCTAGCAGCGAACACCGGGGAGCTGTTTTTT
-	-	TRBV18	TRBJ1-2	CASSPGGDYTF	TGTGCCAGCTCACCCGGTGGGGACTACACCTTC
-	-	TRBV6-1	TRBJ2-3	CASSARQSSQYF	TGTGCCAGCAGTGCCCGGCAGTCTTCGCAGTATTTT
-	-	TRBV5-6	TRBJ2-7	CASSAYRVLGYEQYF	TGTGCCAGCAGCGCCTACAGGGTTCTGGGCTACGAGCAGTACTTC
-	many	TRBV15	TRBJ2-7	CATSRDRGPYEQYF	TGTGCCACCAGCAGAGATCGGGGCCCCTACGAGCAGTACTTC
TRBD2	-	TRBV3-1	TRBJ2-1	CASSRITGRSGGYGNEQFF	TGTGCCAGCAGCCGCATTACGGGACGGTCGGGGGGGTACGGAAATGAGCAGTTCTTC
TRBD1	-	TRBV28	TRBJ2-7	CASSPGGEYNEQYF	TGTGCCAGCAGCCCAGGGGGAGAGTACAATGAGCAGTACTTC
-	-	TRBV15	TRBJ2-3	CATSRLLDTDTQYF	TGTGCCACCAGCAGACTGCTGGACACAGATACGCAGTATTTT
-	-	TRBV20-1	TRBJ2-4	CSAGRGAKNIQYF	TGCAGTGCAGGTAGAGGGGCCAAAAACATTCAGTACTTC
-	-	TRBV9	TRBJ1-4	CASSGGGQGNLRDEKLFF	TGTGCCAGCAGCGGGGGGGGGCAAGGAAACCTGAGGGACGAAAAACTGTTTTTT
TRBD2	few	TRBV3-1	TRBJ2-5	CASSLLTSKETQYF	TGTGCCAGCAGCCTGCTGACTAGCAAAGAGACCCAGTACTTC
TRBD1	-	TRBV20-1	TRBJ1-5	CSASDQGAEQPQHF	TGCAGTGCTTCCGACCAGGGGGCAGAGCAGCCCCAGCATTTT
TRBD2	-	TRBV4-2	TRBJ2-7	CASSQVAGLAGYSPYEQYF	TGTGCCAGCAGCCAAGTGGCTGGATTAGCGGGGTACAGTCCCTACGAGCAGTACTTC
TRBD1	few	TRBV6-1	TRBJ1-5	CASRTQGASNQPQHF	TGTGCCAGCAGGACGCAGGGGGCTAGCAATCAGCCCCAGCATTTT
TRBD2	-	TRBV29-1	TRBJ2-1	CSVLQGVAGVNEQFF	TGCAGCGTTCTTCAGGGGGTAGCGGGGGTCAATGAGCAGTTCTTC